The present T cell receptor (beta chain) was sequenced within a study of CD8 T cells in ankylosing spondylitis. Findings of the study overall: The study identified a TCR beta motif of fewer than 10 highly homologous variants that appeared characteristic of ankylosing spondylitis blood.

This CDR3 region has 13 residues. The V segment lost 6 bases and the J segment 6 bases; nucleotides outside the gene matches: 6. The germline V gene has CDR1 SNHLY and CDR2 FYNNEI. Points on this clonotype: Its cognate antigen is unknown.

MiXCR was run by TCRdb on the 5' RACE reads, yielding one entry per CDR3 protein. Of fewer than 550,000 distinct CDR3 sequences listed, roughly 5% are singletons. The chain joins TRBV2 to TRBJ2-7; 9 bases are a match to TRBD1. This receptor was identified in a male donor with ankylosing spondylitis. Sequencing was carried out using blood, either unsorted or a sorted T cell fraction (not recorded which). The CDR3 nucleotides are TGTGCCAGCAGGGTGGACAGGGGTCCCGAGCAGTACTTC. Translated: CASRVDRGPEQYF. Supplemented by reference TRBV2 and TRBJ2-7, the full variable domain reads EPEVTQTPSHQVTQMGQEVILRCVPISNHLYFYWYRQILGQKVEFLVSFYNNEISEKSEIFDDQFSVERPDGSNFTLKIRSTKLEDSAMYFCASRVDRGPEQYFGPGTRLTVT.